The 6 T cell receptor beta chains reported below all come from one sample, sequenced in a study of STAT3 mutations in large granular lymphocyte leukemia. Study results and limitations: At least one immunodominant TCR beta clonotype appeared in every T-cell large granular lymphocyte leukemia patient.

The antigens for these receptors are not known. Only in-frame clones appear in the TCRdb table, and some are missing; sequencing was by immunoSEQ multiplex PCR. The sample has 30,000 to 45,000 clones, 70% to 90% seen once; the top ten hold over 0.4%. Sequenced sample: PBMCs. The receptors originated from a human donor with T large granular lymphocyte leukemia. Some clones in this sample may be carry-over from other donors' samples.

This sequence joins TRBV14 and TRBJ2-7, with TRBD1 identical over 8 bases. The CDR3 consists of 13 residues. V was clipped by 4 bases and J by 4 bases; unmatched bases: 3. CDR1 and CDR2 (germline): SGHDN, FVKESK. Written as DNA, the CDR3 is TGTGCCAGCAGCCCAGGGGGCCAATACGAGCAGTACTTC. Translated, it gives CASSPGGQYEQYF.

The CDR3 sequence is CASSNQGTENNQPQHF. The CDR3 DNA sequence: TGTGCCAGCTCCAACCAGGGTACAGAGAACAATCAGCCCCAGCATTTT. The gene calls are TRBV18 and TRBJ1-5, with D possibly matching TRBD1 (5 bases). The CDR3 extends over 16 amino acids. Trimming removed 6 bases from V and 3 bases from J, with 18 bases in between. Per germline, CDR1 KGHSH and CDR2 LQKENI.

The chain carries TRBV5-1 and TRBJ1-2; D not resolved. With 0 bases removed from V and 2 bases from J, the gap between germline ends came to 8 bases. CDR1 and CDR2 (germline): SGHRS, YFSETQ. CDR3 size: 14 residues. The CDR3 sequence: CASSLGRPNYGYTF. As DNA, the CDR3 is TGCGCCAGCAGCTTGGGCAGGCCAAACTATGGCTACACCTTC.

The CDR3 sequence: CASSLAPGGGNTIYF. The CDR3 coding sequence is TGTGCCAGCAGCTTAGCGCCGGGTGGTGGAAACACCATATATTTT. The chain is built from TRBV7-2 and TRBJ1-3; unclear D gene. Trimming took off 0 bases at V and 3 bases at J, with 9 bases between the two ends. This CDR3 is built from 15 residues. The germline CDR1 and CDR2 sequences are SGHTA and FQGNSA. Variable domain in full (rest from reference TRBV7-2 and TRBJ1-3): GAGVSQSPSNKVTEKGKDVELRCDPISGHTALYWYRQSLGQGLEFLIYFQGNSAPDKSGLPSDRFSAERTGGSVSTLTIQRTQQEDSAVYLCASSLAPGGGNTIYFGEGSWLTVV.

This clone was counted once. V usage is TRBV6-5 and J usage is TRBJ1-2; the match to TRBD1 covers 11 bases. Trimming removed 1 base from V and 5 bases from J; junction bases left unmatched: 6. The CDR3 spans 16 residues. CDR1 and CDR2 from the germline V gene are MNHEY and SVGAGI. The CDR3 loop reads CASSYLDRGRGYGYTF. CDR3 bases: TGTGCCAGCAGTTACTTGGACAGGGGGCGAGGGTATGGCTACACCTTC.

This chain joins TRBV18 and TRBJ1-6, with D tentatively TRBD1 (6 bases). The CDR3 has 15 amino acids. V was cut by 6 bases and J by 5 bases, with 14 bases left in between. The germline CDR1 and CDR2 sequences are KGHSH and LQKENI. This CDR3 reads CASSPAAGDNSPLHF. The CDR3 nucleotides read TGTGCCAGCTCGCCCGCGGCAGGGGATAATTCACCCCTCCACTTT.